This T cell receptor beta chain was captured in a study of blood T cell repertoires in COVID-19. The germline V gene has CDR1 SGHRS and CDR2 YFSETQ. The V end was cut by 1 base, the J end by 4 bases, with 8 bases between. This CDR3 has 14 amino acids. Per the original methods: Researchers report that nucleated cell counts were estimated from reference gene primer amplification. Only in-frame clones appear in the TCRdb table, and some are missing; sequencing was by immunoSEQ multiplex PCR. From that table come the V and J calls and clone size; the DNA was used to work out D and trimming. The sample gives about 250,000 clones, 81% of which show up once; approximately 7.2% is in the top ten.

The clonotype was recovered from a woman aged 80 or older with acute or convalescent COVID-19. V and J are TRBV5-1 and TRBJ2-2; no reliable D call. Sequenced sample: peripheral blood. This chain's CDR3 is CASSLSSPTGELFF. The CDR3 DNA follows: TGCGCCAGCAGCTTGTCATCCCCCACCGGGGAGCTGTTTTTT.